In its sample, the clone carrying this TCR beta chain was seen many times. Its matching antigen is unknown. This specimen comes from a study of CD8 T cells in ankylosing spondylitis. Findings and caveats of the study: Eight or nine highly homologous variants formed a TCR beta motif that appeared characteristic of ankylosing spondylitis blood.

TCRdb recomputed calls from the 5' RACE reads with MiXCR, one row per CDR3 protein. The sample consists of some 240,000 distinct CDR3 sequences, roughly 6.6% of them appearing once. This receptor was obtained from a male donor with ankylosing spondylitis. The sequenced sample was blood, either unsorted or a sorted T cell fraction (not recorded which).

The CDR3 bases are TGTGCCAGCACCCCGGGACTAGCTTCCAATGAGCAGTTCTTC. It is translated as CASTPGLASNEQFF. The chain carries TRBV7-6 and TRBJ2-1, with 9 bases identical to TRBD2. Germline loops: CDR1 SGHVS, CDR2 FNYEAQ. The CDR3 spans 14 residues. Trimming at V came to 7 bases and at J to 6 bases, leaving 7 bases not matched to a gene.